This T cell receptor beta chain appears in the sequencing data of a study of tissue T cells after allogeneic stem cell transplantation. Findings of the study overall: Only a limited share of tissue TCRs appeared in blood or spleen. Across patients, clones rarely overlapped, yet motif clusters were shared tissue-specifically. This small cohort was clinically heterogeneous, and sampling depth was a limitation. Within patients, tissue anatomy strongly shaped TCR repertoire composition.

The CDR3 contains 13 residues. Trimming removed 1 base at V and 1 base at J, with 7 bases between. The germline V gene encodes CDR1 GFQATS and CDR2 STVNSAI. Method: immunoSEQ multiplex PCR; TCRdb's copy keeps in-frame clones and lacks some. The sample has about 22,000 clones, roughly 72% seen once. Concerning this clone itself: Its cognate antigen is unknown. The gene symbols are mouse symbols. The read comes to an end 1 residue before the CDR3 does, leaving the germline J gene to fill in the end.

The V and J genes are TRBV20 and TRBJ1-1; TRBD1 might be the D (5 bases). This clonotype was obtained from a female BALB/c mouse in good health. The MHC haplotype recorded for the strain is H2-d. The sequencing input was spleen. The CDR3 here is CGARGQRNTEVFF. The part of the CDR3 DNA that was read is TGTGGTGCTAGGGGACAGAGAAACACAGAAGTCTTC.